A selection of T cell receptor beta chains follows, all from one sample in a study of T cells in Graves' hyperthyroidism and ophthalmopathy. TCRdb re-called the multiplex PCR reads with MiXCR, one entry per CDR3 protein. The data contain 500,000 to 550,000 distinct CDR3 sequences, 15% to 20% of them singletons. The sequenced sample was blood. Every receptor here comes from a man aged 35 to 55 with Graves' ophthalmopathy. Each CDR3 is given with its conserved first and last residue. A D gene is named only where the DNA matches it firmly. The size field is filled for only some rows; it gives once, few, many or a size class.

d_call	clone_size	v_call	j_call	cdr3_aa	cdr3_nt
TRBD2	many	TRBV7-2	TRBJ2-3	CASSVTSASSTDTQYF	TGTGCCAGCAGCGTGACTAGCGCATCTAGCACAGATACGCAGTATTTT
TRBD2	few	TRBV5-1	TRBJ2-1	CASSPMTGLAVNEQFF	TGCGCCAGCAGCCCAATGACGGGACTAGCGGTGAATGAGCAGTTCTTC
TRBD2	NA	TRBV20-1	TRBJ2-7	CSARETSGIYEQYF	TGCAGTGCTAGAGAGACTAGCGGGATCTACGAGCAGTACTTC
NA	few	TRBV11-1	TRBJ1-2	CASSESNYGYTF	TGTGCCAGCAGTGAATCTAACTATGGCTACACCTTC
TRBD1	many	TRBV7-9	TRBJ2-1	CASSFTDRGDEQFF	TGTGCCAGCAGCTTTACGGACAGGGGCGATGAGCAGTTCTTC
NA	few	TRBV7-9	TRBJ2-1	CASRSPGPPIGEQFF	TGTGCCAGCAGGTCTCCGGGACCCCCGATCGGTGAGCAGTTCTTC
NA	many	TRBV6-5	TRBJ2-5	CASSYRQGRYQETQYF	TGTGCCAGCAGTTACCGGCAGGGTCGGTATCAAGAGACCCAGTACTTC
NA	many	TRBV28	TRBJ2-3	CASSWVASTDTQYF	TGTGCCAGCAGTTGGGTAGCGAGCACAGATACGCAGTATTTT
TRBD1	few	TRBV9	TRBJ1-2	CASSVGTGLYYGYTF	TGTGCCAGCAGCGTCGGGACAGGGCTGTACTATGGCTACACCTTC
TRBD2	few	TRBV6-5	TRBJ2-3	CASSYMGGRQDTQYF	TGTGCCAGCAGTTACATGGGCGGGAGACAAGATACGCAGTATTTT
NA	many	TRBV28	TRBJ1-5	CASSLSRRKNQPQHF	TGTGCCAGCAGTTTGTCGCGGCGTAAGAATCAGCCCCAGCATTTT
NA	few	TRBV4-2	TRBJ1-6	CASSQERGPLHF	TGTGCCAGCAGCCAAGAAAGGGGACCCCTCCACTTT
NA	many	TRBV3-1	TRBJ2-7	CASSPTFSSYEQYF	TGTGCCAGCAGCCCGACCTTTTCCTCCTACGAGCAGTACTTC
NA	NA	TRBV27	TRBJ2-7	CATRGGVPYEQYF	TGTGCCACCAGAGGGGGAGTTCCCTACGAGCAGTACTTC
TRBD1	NA	TRBV27	TRBJ2-7	CATQGTGVRYEQYF	TGTGCCACCCAAGGGACAGGGGTAAGGTACGAGCAGTACTTC